Each of the 27 T cell receptor beta chains below was sequenced from the same sample in a study of metastatic and nonmetastatic thyroid tumors. Until they underwent thyroid surgery, no patient had received any treatment. TCRdb reprocessed the PCR reads using MiXCR. The sample carries 35,000 to 45,000 clones, around 2.9% recorded once. Sequences were obtained from blood. Receptors were obtained from a female donor with papillary thyroid cancer or a benign thyroid nodule (not recorded which). Some clones in this sample may be carry-over from other donors' samples.

This clone was seen many times. The V call is TRBV5-1, the J call TRBJ2-5, with 13 bases lining up with TRBD2. The CDR3 covers 17 residues. CDR1 and CDR2 from the germline V gene are SGHRS and YFSETQ. V shed 0 bases, J shed 5 bases, and the junction held 7 bases outside the gene matches. The CDR3 sequence is CASSLGGLAGAHETQYF. DNA of the CDR3: TGCGCCAGCAGCTTGGGCGGACTAGCGGGAGCTCACGAGACCCAGTACTTC.

The sample holds many counts of this clone. The V gene is TRBV20-1, the J gene TRBJ2-2; the D is unclear. Deletions cut 5 bases from V and 1 base from J, with 8 bases between. From germline, CDR1 is DFQATT and CDR2 SNEGSKA (reference sequence). This CDR3 has 13 amino acids. In DNA form, the CDR3 reads TGCAGTGCTCGTAGGGAGAACACCGGGGAGCTGTTTTTT. This gives the protein CSARRENTGELFF.

This clone was counted ten times or more. The genes are TRBV14 and TRBJ2-1; the D gene is possibly TRBD1 (6 bases). Deletions cut 0 bases from V and 5 bases from J, with 8 bases between. This CDR3 comprises 14 residues. Germline CDR1 SGHDN, CDR2 FVKESK. CDR3 in DNA: TGTGCCAGCAGCCAAGAACAGGGACACAATGAGCAGTTCTTC. Translated: CASSQEQGHNEQFF.

This chain links TRBV11-3 with TRBJ2-1; 7 bases align to TRBD2. The CDR3 is made up of 15 amino acids. Trimming at V came to 0 bases and at J to 3 bases, leaving 2 bases not matched to a gene. The germline CDR1 and CDR2 sequences are SGHNT and YENEEA. The CDR3 spells CASSLEAGFYNEQFF. The CDR3 bases are TGTGCCAGCAGCTTAGAAGCGGGATTCTACAATGAGCAGTTCTTC.

This clone showed up many times. V usage is TRBV28 and J usage is TRBJ2-1; tentative D call: TRBD1 (5 bases). Trimming left V 5 bases short and J 14 bases short, with 16 bases between. The CDR3 runs to 12 residues. Germline values: CDR1 MDHEN, CDR2 SYDVKM. The DNA of the CDR3 is TGTGCCAGCAGTGGGGCCGGGCTAGGAGAGTTCTTC. Translating it yields CASSGAGLGEFF.

This rearrangement joins TRBV7-6 to TRBJ2-2; 7 bases fit TRBD2. CDR3 length: 15 residues. Germline assignment: CDR1 SGHVS and CDR2 FNYEAQ. V lost 5 bases, J lost 4 bases, and 7 bases stayed unmatched. The CDR3 sequence is CASSQLASTTGELFF. DNA for the CDR3: TGTGCCAGCAGCCAACTAGCGTCAACCACCGGGGAGCTGTTTTTT.

This CDR3 is CASSSSDATGGYTF. CDR3 DNA: TGCGCCAGCAGCTCCTCGGACGCTACCGGGGGCTACACCTTC. The chain recombines TRBV5-1 with TRBJ1-2; no definite D call. The V gene's germline CDR1 is SGHRS and CDR2 YFSETQ. This CDR3 is built from 14 residues. The V gene lost 3 bases and the J gene lost 8 bases, with 17 bases spanning the gap.

The sample holds a few counts of this clone. The chain uses TRBV7-2 and TRBJ2-7, with D maybe TRBD1 (5 bases). The germline CDR1 and CDR2 sequences are SGHTA and FQGNSA. The CDR3 runs 15 residues. V was cut by 1 base and J by 2 bases, with 12 bases left in between. The CDR3 sequence is CASSLGDSGAYEQYF. Written as DNA, the CDR3 is TGTGCCAGCAGCTTAGGAGACAGTGGCGCCTACGAGCAGTACTTC.

This clone was seen at least ten times. This sequence joins TRBV6-4 and TRBJ2-1; 8 bases are a match to TRBD2. Germline V lookup: CDR1 MRHNA, CDR2 SNTAGT. The CDR3 totals 15 residues. V lost 2 bases, J lost 4 bases, and 4 bases stayed unmatched. CDR3 sequence reads: CASSDEAGAYNEQFF. The DNA of the CDR3 is TGTGCCAGCAGTGACGAAGCGGGAGCATACAATGAGCAGTTCTTC.

This clone has at least ten counts. The rearrangement uses TRBV19 and TRBJ2-3; D is ambiguous. Trimming took off 8 bases at V and 2 bases at J, with 5 bases between the two ends. Germline CDR1 is LNHDA and CDR2 is SQIVND (reference sequence). The CDR3 spans 11 residues. CDR3 protein: CASAITDTQYF. The CDR3 bases are TGTGCCAGTGCTATCACAGATACGCAGTATTTT.

This clone was observed at least ten times. The chain carries TRBV7-8 and TRBJ1-3, with D uncertain. Trimming stripped 2 bases from V and 4 bases from J, with 3 bases between. This CDR3 contains 12 residues. CDR1 is SGHVS, CDR2 FQNEAQ, per germline. The CDR3 protein is CASSLMGNTIYF. In DNA form, the CDR3 reads TGTGCCAGCAGCTTAATGGGAAACACCATATATTTT.

This clone was seen more than once but under ten times. The V gene is TRBV18, the J gene TRBJ1-1; D possibly corresponds to TRBD1 (5 bases). Per the germline V gene, CDR1 is KGHSH and CDR2 is LQKENI. The CDR3 length is 15 residues. Trimming removed 3 bases at V and 4 bases at J, with 15 bases between. The CDR3 reads CASSPQGFGSTEAFF. DNA of the CDR3: TGTGCCAGCTCACCGCAGGGTTTTGGGAGCACTGAAGCTTTCTTT. Drawing the rest from reference TRBV18 and TRBJ1-1, the complete variable domain is NAGVMQNPRHLVRRRGQEARLRCSPMKGHSHVYWYRQLPEEGLKFMVYLQKENIIDESGMPKERFSAEFPKEGPSILRIQQVVRGDSAAYFCASSPQGFGSTEAFFGQGTRLTVV.

This clone appeared many times. The CDR3 DNA is TGTGCCAGCAGTACCTTCCACGAGCAGTACTTC. Translation: CASSTFHEQYF. V gene TRBV5-6 combines with J gene TRBJ2-7; no definite D call. The V end lost 5 bases, the J end lost 5 bases, and 8 bases lay between the germline ends. Germline V CDR1 and CDR2: SGHDT, YYEEEE. The CDR3 has 11 residues.

There are a few counts of this clone. This could be a read error, since a much larger clone is one nucleotide away. The identical CDR3 is also encoded by other nucleotide sequences in the sample. The chain links TRBV10-2 to TRBJ2-3; TRBD2 is a possible D gene (5 bases). Germline lookup yields CDR1 WSHSY and CDR2 SAAADI. The CDR3 sequence is 15 residues long. In DNA, the CDR3 is TGCGCCAGCAGAGAGTCAGCGGTTTTCACAGATACGCAGTATTTT. Protein product: CASRESAVFTDTQYF.

This clone was recorded a few times. This sequence joins TRBV28 and TRBJ2-1; 12 nucleotides line up with TRBD2. V lost 9 bases, J lost 9 bases, and 6 bases stayed unmatched. CDR1 is MDHEN and CDR2 is SYDVKM in the germline V gene. The CDR3 runs to 13 residues. The CDR3 reads CASLGLAGIEQFF. CDR3 bases: TGTGCCAGTCTCGGACTAGCGGGGATTGAGCAGTTCTTC.

Notes on this clone: One end of the junction varies from germline; a read error may be responsible. V is TRBV6-2 or TRBV6-3 and J is TRBJ2-3; 13 nucleotides match TRBD2. Looked up from germline, CDR1 is MNHEY and CDR2 is SVGEGT. The CDR3 loop spans 13 amino acids. The CDR3 loop reads CVSRLAGGDTQDF. As DNA, the CDR3 is TGTGTCAGTCGACTAGCGGGAGGAGATACACAGGATTTT.

The rearrangement uses TRBV6-1 and TRBJ2-7; D unclear. Per the germline V gene, CDR1 is MNHNS and CDR2 is SASEGT. V was cut by 8 bases and J by 4 bases, with 12 bases left in between. The CDR3 runs 12 residues. The CDR3 is CASGMGYYEQYF. CDR3 in DNA: TGTGCCAGCGGGATGGGGTATTACGAGCAGTACTTC.

There are many counts of this clone. A much larger clone lies one base from this, so it may be a read error. This specimen includes other DNA sequences encoding the same CDR3. The gene calls are TRBV5-1 and TRBJ2-7; TRBD2 matches at 13 bases. CDR3 size: 16 residues. The germline gives CDR1 SGHRS, CDR2 YFSETQ. The V and J ends lost 0 bases and 5 bases, in that order; junction bases with no gene match: 5. The CDR3 here is CASSLATSGRLDEQYF. CDR3 DNA: TGCGCCAGCAGCTTGGCGACTAGCGGGAGGTTGGACGAGCAGTACTTC. Supplemented by reference TRBV5-1 and TRBJ2-7, the full variable domain reads KAGVTQTPRYLIKTRGQQVTLSCSPISGHRSVSWYQQTPGQGLQFLFEYFSETQRNKGNFPGRFSGRQFSNSRSEMNVSTLELGDSALYLCASSLATSGRLDEQYFGPGTRLTVT.

This clone came up many times. The V gene is TRBV18, the J gene TRBJ1-1; unclear D gene. Trimming took off 3 bases at V and 8 bases at J, with 13 bases between the two ends. The CDR3 contains 13 residues. Germline V lookup: CDR1 KGHSH, CDR2 LQKENI. CDR3 sequence: CASSPGWAGEAFF. Written as DNA, the CDR3 is TGTGCCAGCTCACCGGGGTGGGCAGGAGAAGCTTTCTTT.

This clone was detected ten times or more. Other DNA variants within this sample encode the same CDR3. The V gene is TRBV9, the J gene TRBJ2-7; the D gene is possibly TRBD1 (8 bases). This CDR3 has 16 amino acids. Trimming stripped 2 bases from V and 2 bases from J, with 17 bases between. Germline CDR1 SGDLS, CDR2 YYNGEE. The CDR3 is CASSVGGTGLAYEQYF. CDR3 in DNA: TGTGCCAGCAGCGTCGGGGGGACAGGCCTCGCCTACGAGCAGTACTTC.

This clone appeared many times. V usage is TRBV12-3 or TRBV12-4 and J usage is TRBJ2-1; 7 bases map to TRBD1. Trimming took 7 bases from V and 9 from J; bases not matched to a gene: 6. CDR3 size: 12 residues. Here the CDR3 DNA reads TGTGCCAGCACCTTGACAGGGTTTGAGCAGTTCTTC. Translated: CASTLTGFEQFF.

The V and J genes are TRBV29-1 and TRBJ2-2; a possible D gene is TRBD2 (6 bases). V was cut by 0 bases and J by 7 bases, with 15 bases left in between. The germline gives CDR1 SQVTM, CDR2 ANQGSEA. The CDR3 has 15 amino acids. The CDR3 spells CSVEDRAGGNGELFF. As DNA, the CDR3 is TGCAGCGTTGAAGATAGAGCAGGAGGGAACGGGGAGCTGTTTTTT.

Many counts were recorded for this clone. The genes are TRBV20-1 and TRBJ2-1; the match to TRBD1 covers 7 bases. Germline-derived CDR1 and CDR2 are DFQATT and SNEGSKA (reference sequence). Trimming cost V 0 bases and J 7 bases; bases outside gene matches: 9. The CDR3 runs 15 residues. CDR3 protein: CSARDRQGVWNEQFF. CDR3 nucleotide sequence: TGCAGTGCTAGAGATAGGCAGGGGGTTTGGAATGAGCAGTTCTTC.

The rearrangement links TRBV30 to TRBJ2-5; 8 bases line up with TRBD1. Germline V CDR1 and CDR2: GTSNPN, SVGIG (reference sequence). This CDR3 is built from 14 residues. J gave up 5 bases and V 5 bases, and 10 bases lay outside the gene matches. The CDR3 reads CAWETWTGLETQYF. The CDR3 coding sequence is TGTGCCTGGGAAACGTGGACAGGGCTTGAGACCCAGTACTTC.

This clone was seen a handful of times. The gene calls are TRBV6-2 or TRBV6-3 and TRBJ1-2; D is uncertain. Trimming took off 0 bases at V and 8 bases at J, with 10 bases between the two ends. The CDR3 is 13 amino acids. The V gene's germline CDR1 is MNHEY and CDR2 SVGEGT. Here the CDR3 DNA reads TGTGCCAGCAGTTACTCCACCCCAGAAGGCTACACCTTC. Translation gives CASSYSTPEGYTF.

This clone was recorded a few times. The genes are TRBV20-1 and TRBJ2-2; 7 positions agree with TRBD2. Germline values: CDR1 DFQATT, CDR2 SNEGSKA (reference sequence). The V gene end was trimmed by 4 bases and the J gene end by 2 bases; junction bases not matched to a gene: 4. The CDR3 has 14 residues. CDR3 amino acids: CSATSGINTGELFF. Here the CDR3 DNA reads TGCAGTGCTACCAGCGGGATCAACACCGGGGAGCTGTTTTTT.

This clone was counted many times. Compared with germline, one end of the junction differs, possibly owing to a read error. The rearrangement joins TRBV20-1 to TRBJ1-1, with D unresolved. The germline CDR1 and CDR2 sequences are DFQATT and SNEGSKA (reference sequence). The CDR3 spans 14 residues. As DNA, the CDR3 is TGCAGTGCCCTCGGCGGGGAGGCAGGCACTGAGGCTTTCTTT. Protein sequence: CSALGGEAGTEAFF.